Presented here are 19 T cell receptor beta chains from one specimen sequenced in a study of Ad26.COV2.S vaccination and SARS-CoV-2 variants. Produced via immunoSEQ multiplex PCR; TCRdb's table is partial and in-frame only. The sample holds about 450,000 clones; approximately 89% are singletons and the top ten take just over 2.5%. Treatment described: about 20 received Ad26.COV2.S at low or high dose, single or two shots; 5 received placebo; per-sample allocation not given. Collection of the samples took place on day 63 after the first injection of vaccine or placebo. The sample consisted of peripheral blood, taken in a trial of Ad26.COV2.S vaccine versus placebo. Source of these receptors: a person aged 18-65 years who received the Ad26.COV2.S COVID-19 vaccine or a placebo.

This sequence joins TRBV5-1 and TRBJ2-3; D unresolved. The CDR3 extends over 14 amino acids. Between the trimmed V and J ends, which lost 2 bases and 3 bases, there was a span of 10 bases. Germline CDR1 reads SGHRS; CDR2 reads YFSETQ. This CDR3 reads CASSFADGTDTQYF. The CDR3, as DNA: TGCGCCAGCAGCTTTGCCGACGGGACAGATACGCAGTATTTT.

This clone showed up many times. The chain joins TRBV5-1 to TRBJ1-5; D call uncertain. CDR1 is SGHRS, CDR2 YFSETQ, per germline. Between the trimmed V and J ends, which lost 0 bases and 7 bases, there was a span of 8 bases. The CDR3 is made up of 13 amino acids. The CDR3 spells CASSLEGFQPQHF. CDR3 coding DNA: TGCGCCAGCAGCTTGGAAGGCTTCCAGCCCCAGCATTTT.

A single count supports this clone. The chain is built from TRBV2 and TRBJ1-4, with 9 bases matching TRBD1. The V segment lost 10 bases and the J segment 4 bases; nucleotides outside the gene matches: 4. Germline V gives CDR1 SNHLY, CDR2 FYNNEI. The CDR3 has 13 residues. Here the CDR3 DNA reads TGTGCCACACAGGGACAGGGTAATGAAAAACTGTTTTTT. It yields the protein CATQGQGNEKLFF.

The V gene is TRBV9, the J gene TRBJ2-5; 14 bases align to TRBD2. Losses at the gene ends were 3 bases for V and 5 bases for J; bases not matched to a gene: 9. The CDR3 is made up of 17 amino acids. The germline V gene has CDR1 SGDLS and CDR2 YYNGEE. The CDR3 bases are TGTGCCAGCAGCGCAAGACTAGCGGGGGGGCCCGGGGAGACCCAGTACTTC. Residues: CASSARLAGGPGETQYF.

The CDR3 DNA is TGCGCCAGCAGCCAAGGTGGGCAGCCCACAGATACGCAGTATTTT. Protein: CASSQGGQPTDTQYF. The chain has TRBV4-3 and TRBJ2-3; no firm D call. Trimming removed 1 base from V and 2 bases from J, with 10 bases in between. Germline CDR1 reads LGHNA; CDR2 reads YSLEER. CDR3 length: 15 residues.

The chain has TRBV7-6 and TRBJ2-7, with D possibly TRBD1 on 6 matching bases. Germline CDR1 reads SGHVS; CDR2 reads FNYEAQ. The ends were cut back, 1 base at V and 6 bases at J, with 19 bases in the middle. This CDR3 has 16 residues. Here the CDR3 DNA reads TGTGCCAGCAGCTTAGTTGTCGGCAGGGACATGGGCGAGCAGTACTTC. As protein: CASSLVVGRDMGEQYF.

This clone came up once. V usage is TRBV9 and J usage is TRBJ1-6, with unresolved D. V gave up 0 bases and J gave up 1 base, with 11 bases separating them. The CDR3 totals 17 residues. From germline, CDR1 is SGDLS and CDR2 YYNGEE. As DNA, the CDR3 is TGTGCCAGCAGCGTAGGGCAGTTCTGGTCCTATAATTCACCCCTCCACTTT. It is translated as CASSVGQFWSYNSPLHF.

The CDR3 reads CASSLGPQTGPGYTF. The CDR3 coding sequence is TGTGCCAGCAGCTTAGGGCCGCAGACTGGCCCTGGCTACACCTTC. V gene TRBV11-2 combines with J gene TRBJ1-2, with D hard to call. CDR1 SGHAT and CDR2 FQNNGV come from the germline V gene. V lost 1 base to trimming and J lost 7 bases, with 16 bases between them. This CDR3 has 15 amino acids.

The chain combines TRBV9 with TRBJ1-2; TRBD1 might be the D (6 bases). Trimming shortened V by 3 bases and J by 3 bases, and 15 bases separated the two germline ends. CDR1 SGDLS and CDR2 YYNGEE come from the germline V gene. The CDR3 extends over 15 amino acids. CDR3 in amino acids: CASSAQVGAYYGYTF. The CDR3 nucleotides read TGTGCCAGCAGCGCTCAGGTGGGGGCTTACTATGGCTACACCTTC.

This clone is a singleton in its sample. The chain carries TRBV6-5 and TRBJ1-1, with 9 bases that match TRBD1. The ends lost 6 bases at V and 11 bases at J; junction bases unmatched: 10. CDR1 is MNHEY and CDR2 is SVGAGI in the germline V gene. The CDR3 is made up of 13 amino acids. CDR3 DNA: TGTGCCAGCAGGCAAGGGACAGGGTCCGTGGCTTTCTTT. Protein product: CASRQGTGSVAFF.

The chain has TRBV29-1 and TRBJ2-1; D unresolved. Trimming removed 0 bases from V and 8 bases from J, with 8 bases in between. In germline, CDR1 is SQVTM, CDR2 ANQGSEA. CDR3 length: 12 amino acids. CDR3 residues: CSVEDRQYEQFF. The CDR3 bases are TGCAGCGTTGAAGATCGGCAGTATGAGCAGTTCTTC.

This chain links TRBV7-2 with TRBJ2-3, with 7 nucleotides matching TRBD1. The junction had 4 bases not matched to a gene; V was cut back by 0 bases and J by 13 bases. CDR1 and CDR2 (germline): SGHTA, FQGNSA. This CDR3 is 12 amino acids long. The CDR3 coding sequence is TGTGCCAGCAGCTTAGCGACAGGGCTTGAGTATTTT. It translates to CASSLATGLEYF. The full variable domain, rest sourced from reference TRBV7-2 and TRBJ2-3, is GAGVSQSPSNKVTEKGKDVELRCDPISGHTALYWYRQSLGQGLEFLIYFQGNSAPDKSGLPSDRFSAERTGGSVSTLTIQRTQQEDSAVYLCASSLATGLEYFGPGTRLTVL.

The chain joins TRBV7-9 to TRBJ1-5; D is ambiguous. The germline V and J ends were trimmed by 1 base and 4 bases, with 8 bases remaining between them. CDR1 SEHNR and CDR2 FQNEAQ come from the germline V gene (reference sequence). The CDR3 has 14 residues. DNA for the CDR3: TGTGCCAGCAGCTTAGACAGCTTGAATCAGCCCCAGCATTTT. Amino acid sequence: CASSLDSLNQPQHF.

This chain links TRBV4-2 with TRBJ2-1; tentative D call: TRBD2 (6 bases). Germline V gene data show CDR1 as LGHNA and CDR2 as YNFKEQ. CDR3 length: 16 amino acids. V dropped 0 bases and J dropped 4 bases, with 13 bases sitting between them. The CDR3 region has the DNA TGTGCCAGCAGCCAAGATTTCGCGGGAATGTACAATGAGCAGTTCTTC. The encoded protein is CASSQDFAGMYNEQFF.

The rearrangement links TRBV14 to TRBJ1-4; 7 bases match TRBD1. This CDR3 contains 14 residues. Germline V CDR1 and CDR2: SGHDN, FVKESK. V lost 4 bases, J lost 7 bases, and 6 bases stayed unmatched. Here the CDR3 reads CASSLQGWSEKLFF. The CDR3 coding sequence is TGTGCCAGCAGCCTACAGGGGTGGAGTGAAAAACTGTTTTTT. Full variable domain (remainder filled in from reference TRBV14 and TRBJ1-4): EAGVTQFPSHSVIEKGQTVTLRCDPISGHDNLYWYRRVMGKEIKFLLHFVKESKQDESGMPNNRFLAERTGGTYSTLKVQPAELEDSGVYFCASSLQGWSEKLFFGSGTQLSVL.

The CDR3 DNA is TGTGCCAGCAGCTTGCAGGTCTGGCAAGAGACCCAGTACTTC. Encoded protein: CASSLQVWQETQYF. The rearrangement uses TRBV5-6 and TRBJ2-5; D is unresolved. CDR1 and CDR2 from the germline V gene are SGHDT and YYEEEE. CDR3 length equals 14 residues. Trimming took 1 base from V and 2 from J, leaving 9 bases between them.

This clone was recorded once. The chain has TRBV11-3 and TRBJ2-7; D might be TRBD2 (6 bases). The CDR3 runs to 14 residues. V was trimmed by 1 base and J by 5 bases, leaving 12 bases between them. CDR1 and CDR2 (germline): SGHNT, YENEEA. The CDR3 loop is CASSLALAGHEQYV. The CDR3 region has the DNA TGTGCCAGCAGCTTAGCACTAGCCGGCCACGAGCAGTACGTC.

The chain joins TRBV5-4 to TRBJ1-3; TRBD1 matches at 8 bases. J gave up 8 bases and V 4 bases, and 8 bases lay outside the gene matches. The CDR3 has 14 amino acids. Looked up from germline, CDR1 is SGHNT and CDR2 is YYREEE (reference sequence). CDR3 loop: CASSRQEQGDTIYF. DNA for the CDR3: TGTGCCAGCAGCCGCCAGGAACAGGGGGACACCATATATTTT.

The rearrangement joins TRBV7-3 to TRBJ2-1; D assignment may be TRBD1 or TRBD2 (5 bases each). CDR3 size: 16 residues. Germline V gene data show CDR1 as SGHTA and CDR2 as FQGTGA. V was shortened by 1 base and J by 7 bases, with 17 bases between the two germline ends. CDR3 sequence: CASSLNSGTAQNEQFF. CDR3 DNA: TGTGCCAGCAGCTTAAATTCAGGGACCGCCCAAAATGAGCAGTTCTTC. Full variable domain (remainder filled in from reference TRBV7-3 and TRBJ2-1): GAGVSQTPSNKVTEKGKYVELRCDPISGHTALYWYRQSLGQGPEFLIYFQGTGAADDSGLPNDRFFAVRPEGSVSTLKIQRTERGDSAVYLCASSLNSGTAQNEQFFGPGTRLTVL.